The source of this TCR beta chain is a study of Ad26.COV2.S vaccination and SARS-CoV-2 variants. The wider study: Donor got 5x10^10 or 1x10^11 viral particles of Ad26.COV2.S.

Treatment meaning: some 20 received Ad26.COV2.S at low or high dose, single or two shots; 5 received placebo; per-sample allocation not given. The investigators took samples on day 63 after the first vaccine or placebo injection. Here immunoSEQ multiplex PCR was the method, and the copy in TCRdb shows in-frame clones only, minus some. The top ten clones hold 3.4% of a sample with approximately 350,000 clones, about nine tenths of them seen once. Germline CDR1 reads MRHNA; CDR2 reads SNTAGT. The V and J ends lost 5 bases and 10 bases respectively, with 14 bases between them. The CDR3 contains 12 residues. Study results and limitations: People who got the vaccine had more spike-specific TCR breadth than people who got placebo. Comparability of non-spike TCR breadth was observed across vaccine and placebo recipients.

A note on this clone: What it recognizes is unknown.

The V call is TRBV6-4, the J call TRBJ1-2; D might be TRBD1 (6 bases). Sequencing used peripheral blood, obtained in a trial of Ad26.COV2.S vaccine versus placebo. This receptor was taken from a person aged 18 to 59 who received the Ad26.COV2.S COVID-19 vaccine or a placebo. CDR3 in DNA: TGTGCCAGCAGTAGTGGTGGGGGCCTCTACACCTTC. The encoded protein is CASSSGGGLYTF.